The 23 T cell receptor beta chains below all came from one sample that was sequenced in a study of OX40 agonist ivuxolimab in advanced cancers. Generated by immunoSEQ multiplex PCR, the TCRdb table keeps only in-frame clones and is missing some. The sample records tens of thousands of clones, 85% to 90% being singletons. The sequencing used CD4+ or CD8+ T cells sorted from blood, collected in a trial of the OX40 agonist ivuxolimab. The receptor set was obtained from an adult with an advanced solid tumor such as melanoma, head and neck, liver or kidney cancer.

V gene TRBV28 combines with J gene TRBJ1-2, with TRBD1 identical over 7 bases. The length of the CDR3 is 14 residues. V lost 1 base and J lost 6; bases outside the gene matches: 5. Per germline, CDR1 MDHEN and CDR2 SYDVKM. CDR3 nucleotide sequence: TGTGCCAGCAGTTTATCGACAGGGCACCATGGCTACACCTTC. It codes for CASSLSTGHHGYTF.

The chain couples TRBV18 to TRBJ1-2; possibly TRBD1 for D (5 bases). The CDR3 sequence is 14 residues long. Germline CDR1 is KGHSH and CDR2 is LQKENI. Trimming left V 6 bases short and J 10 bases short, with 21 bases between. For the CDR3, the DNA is TGTGCCAGCTCGCCTCCGGGACCTGGCTTGGTCTACACCTTC. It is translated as CASSPPGPGLVYTF.

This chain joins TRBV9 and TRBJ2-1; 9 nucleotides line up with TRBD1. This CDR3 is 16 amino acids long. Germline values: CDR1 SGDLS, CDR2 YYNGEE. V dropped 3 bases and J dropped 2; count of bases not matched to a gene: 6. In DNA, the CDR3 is TGTGCCAGCAGCGCGGGGACAGGGAGGACCTACAATGAGCAGTTCTTC. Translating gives CASSAGTGRTYNEQFF.

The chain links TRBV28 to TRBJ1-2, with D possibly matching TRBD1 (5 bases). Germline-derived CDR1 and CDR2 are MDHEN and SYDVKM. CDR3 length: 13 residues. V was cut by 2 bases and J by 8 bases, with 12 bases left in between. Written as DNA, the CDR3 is TGTGCCAGCAGTTTAAATACCAGGGACGGCTACACCTTC. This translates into CASSLNTRDGYTF.

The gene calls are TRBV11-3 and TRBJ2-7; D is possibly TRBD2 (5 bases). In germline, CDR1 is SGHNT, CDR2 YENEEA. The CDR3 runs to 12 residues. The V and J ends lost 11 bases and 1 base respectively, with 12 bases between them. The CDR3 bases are TGTGCCTCTTCAGGACTTTCCTACGAGCAGTACTTC. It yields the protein CASSGLSYEQYF.

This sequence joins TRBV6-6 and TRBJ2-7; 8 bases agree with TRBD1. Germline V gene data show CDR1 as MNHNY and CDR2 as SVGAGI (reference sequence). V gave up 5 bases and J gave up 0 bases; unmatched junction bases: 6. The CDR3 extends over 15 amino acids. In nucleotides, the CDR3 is TGTGCCAGCAGTGGCCCGGGACAGGCCTCCTACGAGCAGTACTTC. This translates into CASSGPGQASYEQYF.

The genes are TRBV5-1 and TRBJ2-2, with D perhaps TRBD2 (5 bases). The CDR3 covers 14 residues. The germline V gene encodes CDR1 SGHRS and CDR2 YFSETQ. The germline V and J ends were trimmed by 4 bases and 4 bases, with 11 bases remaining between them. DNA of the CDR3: TGCGCCAGCAGCCCCGGAGGAGTCACCGGGGAGCTGTTTTTT. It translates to CASSPGGVTGELFF.

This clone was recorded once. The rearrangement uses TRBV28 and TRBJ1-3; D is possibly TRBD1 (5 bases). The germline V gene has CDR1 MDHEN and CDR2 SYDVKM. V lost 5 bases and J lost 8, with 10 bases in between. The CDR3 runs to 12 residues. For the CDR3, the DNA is TGTGCCAGCAGTGAGACAGTACACACCATATATTTT. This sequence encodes CASSETVHTIYF.

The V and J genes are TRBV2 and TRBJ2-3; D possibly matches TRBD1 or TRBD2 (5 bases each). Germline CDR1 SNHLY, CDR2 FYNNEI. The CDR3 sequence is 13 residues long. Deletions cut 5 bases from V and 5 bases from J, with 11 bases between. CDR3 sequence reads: CASSFGAQDTQYF. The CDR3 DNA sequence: TGTGCCAGCAGTTTCGGGGCCCAAGATACGCAGTATTTT.

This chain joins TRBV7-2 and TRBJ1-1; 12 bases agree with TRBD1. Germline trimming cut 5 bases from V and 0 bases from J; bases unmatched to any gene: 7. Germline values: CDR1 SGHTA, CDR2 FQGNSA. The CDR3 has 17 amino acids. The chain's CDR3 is CASSPRDRGPVNTEAFF. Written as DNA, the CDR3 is TGTGCCAGCAGCCCACGGGACAGGGGGCCTGTGAACACTGAAGCTTTCTTT. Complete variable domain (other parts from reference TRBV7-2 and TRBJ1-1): GAGVSQSPSNKVTEKGKDVELRCDPISGHTALYWYRQSLGQGLEFLIYFQGNSAPDKSGLPSDRFSAERTGGSVSTLTIQRTQQEDSAVYLCASSPRDRGPVNTEAFFGQGTRLTVV.

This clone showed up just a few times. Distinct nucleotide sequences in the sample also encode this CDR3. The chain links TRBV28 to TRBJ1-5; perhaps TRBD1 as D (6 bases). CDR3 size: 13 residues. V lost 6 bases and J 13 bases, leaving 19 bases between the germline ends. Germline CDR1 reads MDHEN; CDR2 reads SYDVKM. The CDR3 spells CASSYLRGRRQHF. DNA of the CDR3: TGTGCCAGCAGCTATCTCAGGGGAAGGAGGCAGCATTTT.

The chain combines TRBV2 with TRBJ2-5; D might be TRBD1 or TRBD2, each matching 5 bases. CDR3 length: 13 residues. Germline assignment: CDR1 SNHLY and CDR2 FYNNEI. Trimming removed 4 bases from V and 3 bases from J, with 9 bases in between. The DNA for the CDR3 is TGTGCCAGCAGTGGGGGACCCAAAGAGACCCAGTACTTC. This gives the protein CASSGGPKETQYF.

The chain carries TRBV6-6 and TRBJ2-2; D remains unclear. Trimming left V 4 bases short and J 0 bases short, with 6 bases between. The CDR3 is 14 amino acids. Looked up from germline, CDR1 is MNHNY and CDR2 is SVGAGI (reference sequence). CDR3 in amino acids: CASSLNTNTGELFF. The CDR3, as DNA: TGTGCCAGCAGTTTAAACACGAACACCGGGGAGCTGTTTTTT.

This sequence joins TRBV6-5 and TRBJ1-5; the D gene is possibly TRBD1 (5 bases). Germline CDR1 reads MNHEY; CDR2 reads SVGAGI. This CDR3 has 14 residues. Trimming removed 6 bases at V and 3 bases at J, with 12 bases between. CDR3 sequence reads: CASSRRGDNQPQHF. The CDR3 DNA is TGTGCCAGCAGCCGACGGGGGGACAATCAGCCCCAGCATTTT.

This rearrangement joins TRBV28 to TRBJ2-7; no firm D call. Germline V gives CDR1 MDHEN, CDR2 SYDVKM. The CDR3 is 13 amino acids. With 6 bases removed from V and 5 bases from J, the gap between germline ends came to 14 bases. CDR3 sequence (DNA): TGTGCCAGCAGCCAACTCCTAGGGCACGAGCAGTACTTC. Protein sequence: CASSQLLGHEQYF.

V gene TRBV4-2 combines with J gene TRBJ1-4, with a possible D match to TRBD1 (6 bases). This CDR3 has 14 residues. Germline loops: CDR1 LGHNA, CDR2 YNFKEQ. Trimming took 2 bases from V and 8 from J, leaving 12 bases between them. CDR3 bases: TGTGCCAGCAGCCAACAACAGGGAAACGAAAAACTGTTTTTT. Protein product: CASSQQQGNEKLFF.

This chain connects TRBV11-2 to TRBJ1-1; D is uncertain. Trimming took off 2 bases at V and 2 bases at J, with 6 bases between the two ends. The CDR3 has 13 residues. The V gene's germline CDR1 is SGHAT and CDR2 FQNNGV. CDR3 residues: CASSLRQNTEAFF. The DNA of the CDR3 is TGTGCCAGCAGCTTAAGACAAAACACTGAAGCTTTCTTT. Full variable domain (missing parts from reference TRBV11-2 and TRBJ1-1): EAGVAQSPRYKIIEKRQSVAFWCNPISGHATLYWYQQILGQGPKLLIQFQNNGVVDDSQLPKDRFSAERLKGVDSTLKIQPAKLEDSAVYLCASSLRQNTEAFFGQGTRLTVV.

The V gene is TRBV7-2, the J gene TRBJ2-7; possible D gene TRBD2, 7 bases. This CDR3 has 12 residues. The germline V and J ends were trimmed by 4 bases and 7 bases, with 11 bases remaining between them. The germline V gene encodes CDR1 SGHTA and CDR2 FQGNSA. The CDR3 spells CASSSRGGEQYF. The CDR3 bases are TGTGCCAGCAGCTCCAGGGGAGGGGAGCAGTACTTC. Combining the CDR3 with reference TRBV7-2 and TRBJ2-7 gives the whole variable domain GAGVSQSPSNKVTEKGKDVELRCDPISGHTALYWYRQSLGQGLEFLIYFQGNSAPDKSGLPSDRFSAERTGGSVSTLTIQRTQQEDSAVYLCASSSRGGEQYFGPGTRLTVT.

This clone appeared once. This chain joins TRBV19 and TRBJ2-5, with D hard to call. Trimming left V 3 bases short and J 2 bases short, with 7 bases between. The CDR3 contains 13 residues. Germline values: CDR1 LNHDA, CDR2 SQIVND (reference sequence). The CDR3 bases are TGTGCCAGTAGTATGTCCTCTCAAGAGACCCAGTACTTC. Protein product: CASSMSSQETQYF.

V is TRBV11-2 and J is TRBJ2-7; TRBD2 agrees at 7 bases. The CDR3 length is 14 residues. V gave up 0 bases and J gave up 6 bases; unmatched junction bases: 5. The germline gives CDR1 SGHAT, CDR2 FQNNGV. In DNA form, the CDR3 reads TGTGCCAGCAGCTTAGATCGACTAGCAGGCGAGCAGTACTTC. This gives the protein CASSLDRLAGEQYF. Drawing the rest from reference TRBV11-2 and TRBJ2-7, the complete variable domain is EAGVAQSPRYKIIEKRQSVAFWCNPISGHATLYWYQQILGQGPKLLIQFQNNGVVDDSQLPKDRFSAERLKGVDSTLKIQPAKLEDSAVYLCASSLDRLAGEQYFGPGTRLTVT.

The CDR3: CASGLLRPGLAGANEQFF. DNA for the CDR3: TGTGCTAGTGGTTTGTTAAGACCGGGACTAGCGGGAGCAAATGAGCAGTTCTTC. The chain is built from TRBV12-5 and TRBJ2-1, with 14 bases aligning to TRBD2. Trimming took 2 bases from V and 7 from J; bases not matched to a gene: 10. CDR3 length: 18 amino acids. Per germline, CDR1 LGHNT and CDR2 FRNRAP.

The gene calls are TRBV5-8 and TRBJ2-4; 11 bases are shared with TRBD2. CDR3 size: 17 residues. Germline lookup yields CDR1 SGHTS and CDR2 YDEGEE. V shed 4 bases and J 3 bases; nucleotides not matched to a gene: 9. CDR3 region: CASSPSGTSGYKNIQYF. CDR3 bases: TGTGCCAGCAGCCCGAGCGGGACTAGCGGTTACAAAAACATTCAGTACTTC. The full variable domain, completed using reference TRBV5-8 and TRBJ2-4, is EAGVTQSPTHLIKTRGQQATLRCSPISGHTSVYWYQQALGLGLQFLLWYDEGEERNRGNFPPRFSGRQFPNYSSELNVNALELEDSALYLCASSPSGTSGYKNIQYFGAGTRLSVL.

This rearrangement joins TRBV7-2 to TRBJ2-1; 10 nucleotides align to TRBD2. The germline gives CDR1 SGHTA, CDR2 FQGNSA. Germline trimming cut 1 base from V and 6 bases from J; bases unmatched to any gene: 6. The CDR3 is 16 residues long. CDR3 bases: TGTGCCAGCAGCTTAGATGTCGGGACTAGCGCCAATGAGCAGTTCTTC. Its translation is CASSLDVGTSANEQFF.